This TCR beta chain comes out of a study of Ad26.COV2.S vaccination and SARS-CoV-2 variants. Study at large: Intramuscularly, Ad26.COV2.S was given either once or twice, 56 days apart.

CDR1 and CDR2 (germline): GTSNPN, SVGIG (reference sequence). This CDR3 is 18 amino acids long. Trimming removed 3 bases at V and 0 bases at J, with 21 bases between. Study-level points and caveats: Breadth measured for non-spike TCRs was similar across vaccine and placebo recipients.

A remark on this clone: What it recognizes is unknown. The sample has other DNA sequences that encode this CDR3 too.

Treatment in this sample: roughly 20 received Ad26.COV2.S at low or high dose, single or two shots; 5 received placebo; per-sample allocation not given. Specimen acquisition occurred on day 63 following the initial vaccine or placebo injection. This vaccine is an Ad26 vector that expresses the Wuhan-strain SARS-CoV-2 spike. The method was immunoSEQ multiplex PCR; TCRdb's version includes in-frame clones alone and lacks a portion of them. The sample consists of 440,000 or so clones, approximately 90% of them appearing once. The sample in question was peripheral blood, obtained in a trial of Ad26.COV2.S vaccine versus placebo. The sequence was obtained from a person between 18 and 65 years old who received the Ad26.COV2.S COVID-19 vaccine or a placebo. The V call is TRBV30, the J call TRBJ2-4; TRBD1 might be the D (6 bases). The CDR3 reads CAWRARGTLELAKNIQYF. The CDR3 bases are TGTGCCTGGAGGGCCAGGGGAACGCTCGAATTAGCCAAAAACATTCAGTACTTC.